These T cell receptor beta chains were read from a single sample in a study of regulatory T cells in long-lasting Graves disease. TCRdb reprocessed the multiplex PCR reads with MiXCR, giving one entry per CDR3 protein. The sample consists of 400,000 to 550,000 distinct CDR3 sequences, 14% to 15% of them appearing once. The sample was also reused in another study, on T cells in Graves' hyperthyroidism and ophthalmopathy.

The sample here was peripheral blood mononuclear cells (PBMCs), taken at new diagnosis, from a patient treated with antithyroid drugs. Source of these receptors: a woman aged 25 to 45 with Graves disease. CDR3s include the opening cysteine and the closing phenylalanine or tryptophan. D genes are given only for firm matches. Expanded clones get a size class; other rows say once, few or many, or leave the size out.

TRBJ1-6,TRBV27,TRBD1,many,TGTGCCAGCAGTTTACTGGGACAGCCTAATTCACCCCTCCACTTT,CASSLLGQPNSPLHF
TRBJ2-3,TRBV3-1,TRBD2,many,TGTGCCAGCAGCCAAGCGTTTCAGGCGGGAGAGGGCACAGATACGCAGTATTTT,CASSQAFQAGEGTDTQYF
TRBJ2-3,TRBV28,NA,many,TGTGCCAGCAGTTTAAAAAGACACACAGATACGCAGTATTTT,CASSLKRHTDTQYF
TRBJ2-2,TRBV6-5,NA,NA,TGTGCCAGCAGTTACGAGGGGGTTGGGGAGCTGTTTTTT,CASSYEGVGELFF
TRBJ1-1,TRBV28,TRBD1,NA,TGTGCCAGCATCCCAGGGGGGTTAGGCACTGAAGCTTTCTTT,CASIPGGLGTEAFF
TRBJ2-3,TRBV20-1,NA,NA,TGCAGTGCTAGATCCTTGGGGGGGCCCAGCACAGATACGCAGTGTTTT,CSARSLGGPSTDTQCF
TRBJ2-7,TRBV10-1,NA,many,TGCGCCAGCAGTGAGTCGGGGAGTCATCCACTCTACGAGCAGTACTTC,CASSESGSHPLYEQYF
TRBJ1-2,TRBV27,TRBD1,many,TGTGCCAGCAGTCTAAGGACAGGGAGCGGCTACACCTTC,CASSLRTGSGYTF
TRBJ1-1,TRBV5-1,TRBD1,many,TGCGCCAGCAGCATCTCCGGGACAGCGGGGACTGAAGCTTTCTTT,CASSISGTAGTEAFF
TRBJ1-6,TRBV27,NA,many,TGTGCCAGCAGCCCCACTTATAATTCACCCCTCCACTTT,CASSPTYNSPLHF
TRBJ2-7,TRBV5-1,TRBD1,few,TGCGCCAGCAGATCCGGGACAGGGTCGGACGAGCAGTACTTC,CASRSGTGSDEQYF
TRBJ2-5,TRBV7-8,NA,few,TGTGCCAGCAGCCCAAACCGGGACACCCGAAAAGAGACCCAGTACTTC,CASSPNRDTRKETQYF
TRBJ2-7,TRBV18,NA,NA,TGTGCCAGCTCACCCCCAGACAGCTACCCAACCTACGAGCAGTACTTC,CASSPPDSYPTYEQYF
TRBJ2-5,TRBV6-2/TRBV6-3,NA,many,TGTGCCAGCAGTTACTATCTCGGGGAGACCCAGTACTTC,CASSYYLGETQYF
TRBJ2-3,TRBV11-2,NA,many,TGTGCCAGCAGCTTCGCTACACGGACGACGGGGGTCACAGATACGCAGTATTTT,CASSFATRTTGVTDTQYF
TRBJ2-5,TRBV19,NA,few,TGTGCCAGTAGTAAGGCAGGCCATGAGACCCAGTACTTC,CASSKAGHETQYF
TRBJ2-1,TRBV7-3,TRBD2,many,TGTGCCAGCAGCAGGGAAGCGGGACTTTCTAATGAGCAGTTCTTC,CASSREAGLSNEQFF
TRBJ2-4,TRBV20-1,NA,few,TGCAGTGCTAGAGATCGAGATAAACCTACGTGGGACATTCAGTACTTC,CSARDRDKPTWDIQYF
TRBJ2-3,TRBV11-2,TRBD2,many,TGTGCCAGCAGCTTGAATCGGGGGACTAGCGGGAGGACAGATACGCAGTATTTT,CASSLNRGTSGRTDTQYF
TRBJ2-2,TRBV2,NA,many,TGTGCCAGCAGTGATTGGGCGGTTTGGACCGGGGAGCTGTTTTTT,CASSDWAVWTGELFF
TRBJ1-2,TRBV19,NA,NA,TGTGCCAGTACGGAGGGCCTCTATGGCTACACCTTC,CASTEGLYGYTF
TRBJ1-2,TRBV19,NA,many,TGTGCCAGTAGTATAGATGGGTACAACTATGGCTACACCTTC,CASSIDGYNYGYTF
TRBJ2-5,TRBV20-1,TRBD2,many,TGCAGTGCTCCTATACTAGCGCTAGGGGAGACCCAGTACTTC,CSAPILALGETQYF
TRBJ1-2,TRBV29-1,NA,few,TGCAGCGTTGGGGGCAGGAACTATGGCTACACCTTC,CSVGGRNYGYTF
TRBJ1-1,TRBV28,TRBD1,NA,TGTGCCAGCAGTTTGGGCAGGGGGTTGATGGCTTTCTTT,CASSLGRGLMAFF
TRBJ2-3,TRBV20-1,TRBD2,many,TGCAGTGCTAGAATAGCGGGAGACGGCACAGATACGCAGTATTTT,CSARIAGDGTDTQYF
TRBJ2-3,TRBV20-1,TRBD2,few,TGCAGTGCTAGAGAGGGCGGGAGGGCCATAGATACGCAGTATTTT,CSAREGGRAIDTQYF
TRBJ2-1,TRBV30,TRBD2,many,TGTGCCTGGAGTATCCCTTATACTCCGGGACTAGCGGGTAGCTCCTACAATGAGCAGTTCTTC,CAWSIPYTPGLAGSSYNEQFF
TRBJ1-4,TRBV7-9,TRBD1,NA,TGTGCCAGCAGCTTTCACGGACAGGGATTTGAAAAACTGTTTTTT,CASSFHGQGFEKLFF
TRBJ2-4,TRBV2,TRBD2,many,TGTGCCAGCTCAAGGACTAGCGTCGCCATCGGTTTC,CASSRTSVAIGF
TRBJ2-1,TRBV12-3/TRBV12-4,TRBD2,many,TGTGCCAGCCGGGCGGGAGTACGCAATGAGCAGTTCTTC,CASRAGVRNEQFF
TRBJ2-3,TRBV2,TRBD1,few,TGTGCCAGCAGATCCAGGACAGGGATAAGGACAGATACGCAGTATTTT,CASRSRTGIRTDTQYF
TRBJ2-7,TRBV2,NA,few,TGTGCCAGCCCGAGCAGGGGAGGCGAGCAGTACTTC,CASPSRGGEQYF
TRBJ1-3,TRBV6-1,TRBD1,few,TGTGCCAGCAGTCTAGGATTCCCGGGACAGTCTGGAAACACCATATATTTT,CASSLGFPGQSGNTIYF
TRBJ1-1,TRBV5-6,NA,many,TGTGCCAGCAGCTTGCCTCAGGGTGGGACTGAAGCTTTCTTT,CASSLPQGGTEAFF
TRBJ1-2,TRBV7-6,NA,NA,TGTGCCAGCAGCCAGACCCCAGGCTATGGCTACACCTTC,CASSQTPGYGYTF
TRBJ2-1,TRBV3-1,TRBD1,many,TGTGCCAGCAGCCAAGGACAGGGGAAGTGGAATGAGCAGTTCTTC,CASSQGQGKWNEQFF
TRBJ1-2,TRBV24-1,NA,few,TGTGCCACCAGTGCTTCCCGGGCAACTAACTATGGCTACACCTTC,CATSASRATNYGYTF
TRBJ1-1,TRBV28,NA,many,TGTGCCAGCAGCCCTTCCCCGATGGCTGAAGCTTTCTTT,CASSPSPMAEAFF
TRBJ1-2,TRBV12-3/TRBV12-4,NA,many,TGTGCCAGCAGCCCAGCGACAGTTAACTATGGCTACACCTTC,CASSPATVNYGYTF
TRBJ2-3,TRBV6-1,NA,few,TGTGCCACCTCGCAGGATACGCAGTATTTT,CATSQDTQYF
TRBJ2-2,TRBV28,TRBD1,many,TGTGCCAGCAGTTCCCTACAGGGGCTGGGGAACACCGGGGAGCTGTTTTTT,CASSSLQGLGNTGELFF
TRBJ2-1,TRBV6-1,TRBD2,many,TGTGCCAGCACCTCCGGGACTAGCGGTTACAATGAGCAGTTCTTC,CASTSGTSGYNEQFF
TRBJ2-1,TRBV6-2/TRBV6-3,NA,many,TGTGCCAGCACGACACTAGCCAATCTCCCCAATGAGCAGTTCTTC,CASTTLANLPNEQFF
TRBJ1-1,TRBV5-1,NA,many,TGTGCCAGCAGCCTTAACATGAACACTGAAGCTTTCTTT,CASSLNMNTEAFF
TRBJ2-5,TRBV27,TRBD2,many,TGTGCCAGCAGTGGTTCTAGCGGATACCAAGAGACCCAGTACTTC,CASSGSSGYQETQYF